This TCR beta chain was sequenced for a study of cytomegalovirus exposure and HLA in healthy donors. About the research overall: Out of roughly 170 million T cells, an earlier analysis found around 120 million unique TCR beta sequences in total.

Study results and caveats: A later analysis, which compared TCR beta chains of equal frequency, found the HLA-associated ones more clonally expanded. Associated with HLA alleles at 0.05 false discovery rate in a later analysis were some 16,000 TCR beta sequences.

All donors participated as healthy donors of bone marrow. For this clone: Its target is not known.

The V end was cut by 3 bases, the J end by 4 bases, with 7 bases between. In germline, CDR1 is MNHEY, CDR2 SMNVEV (reference sequence). The length of the CDR3 is 13 residues. 13 Jbeta primers and 60 Vbeta primers were used for the PCR. Sequencing was performed with immunoSEQ multiplex PCR; in TCRdb, only in-frame clones are kept and a portion is missing. The sample carries about 190,000 clones, 70% to 90% recorded once. The chain recombines TRBV27 with TRBJ1-5; D call uncertain. The sequenced material came from PBMCs. This clonotype originated in a woman younger than 30 in good health and CMV-seropositive. CDR3 in amino acids: CASSFEENQPQHF. CDR3 coding DNA: TGTGCCAGCAGTTTCGAAGAGAATCAGCCCCAGCATTTT.